The T cell receptor (beta chain) under discussion was sequenced for a study of siplizumab effects on memory and regulatory T cells. Overall study findings and caveats: The study found naive T cells seemingly more diverse than memory cells and seemingly major alloresponse contributors. Significant reduction of alloreactive sequences traceable to unstimulated CD4+ memory cells was observed with siplizumab.

Some clones are missing from TCRdb's copy, which holds only in-frame ones; the method was immunoSEQ multiplex PCR. Of some 97,000 clones listed, 75% to 95% are singletons. V was pared by 3 bases and J by 0 bases, with 11 bases between. The CDR3 runs 15 residues. Per the germline V gene, CDR1 is KGHSH and CDR2 is LQKENI. Turning to this clone: No antigen is known for it.

This sequence originates from a human donor in good health. Sample: CD4+ T cells sorted from blood. The chain joins TRBV18 to TRBJ2-5; D gene ambiguous. The CDR3 DNA reads as TGTGCCAGCTCACCCTTCAAACTGGACCAAGAGACCCAGTACTTC. Amino acid sequence: CASSPFKLDQETQYF.